This is a list of T cell receptor beta chains from one sample in a study of early T cells in non-severe SARS-CoV-2 infection. TCRdb ran MiXCR on the 5' RACE reads and lists one entry per CDR3 protein. The sample holds tens of thousands of distinct CDR3 sequences, roughly 12% seen once. Input material: whole blood. These receptors all stem from an adult who was a healthcare worker with PCR-confirmed SARS-CoV-2 infection or an uninfected control (not recorded which). CDR3s include the opening cysteine and the closing phenylalanine or tryptophan.

V gene: TRBV28
CDR3 protein: CASSFSTEGLSYTF

V gene: TRBV5-1
CDR3 protein: CASSRYPGTQNRNNEQFF

V gene: TRBV27
CDR3 protein: CASSFLTGAETQYF

V gene: TRBV28
CDR3 protein: CASSLLSLAGTYEQYF

V gene: TRBV29-1
CDR3 protein: CSAGTATYEQYF

V gene: TRBV6-1
CDR3 protein: CASSERQGIDTQYF

V gene: TRBV2
CDR3 protein: CASRSVDGAKNIQYF

V gene: TRBV20-1
CDR3 protein: CSARDGVISKQYF

V gene: TRBV27
CDR3 protein: CASSLRWTTGGTDTQYF

V gene: TRBV7-8
CDR3 protein: CASSEGGATYEQYF

V gene: TRBV20-1
CDR3 protein: CSARDSLSGGNQPQHF

V gene: TRBV6-1
CDR3 protein: CASSEGAGESQETQYF

V gene: TRBV29-1
CDR3 protein: CSVVSLGTAGEQFF

V gene: TRBV29-1
CDR3 protein: CSVDSGTDTQYF

V gene: TRBV6-2/TRBV6-3
CDR3 protein: CASSTAGGGYNEQFF

V gene: TRBV6-6
CDR3 protein: CASTYFGELFF

V gene: TRBV20-1
CDR3 protein: CSASSAGPTDTQYF

V gene: TRBV29-1
CDR3 protein: CSVAPGQSYEQYF

V gene: TRBV28
CDR3 protein: CASSLWTRGGEKLFF

V gene: TRBV5-1
CDR3 protein: CASSLTGDMRYEQYF

V gene: TRBV11-1
CDR3 protein: CASKDARGASSYEQYF

V gene: TRBV20-1
CDR3 protein: CSASDQRLTGQYF

V gene: TRBV6-2/TRBV6-3
CDR3 protein: CASSYPGGAFF

V gene: TRBV18
CDR3 protein: CASSPPSSGSNEQFF

V gene: TRBV5-1
CDR3 protein: CASSTTVSENTIYF

V gene: TRBV10-2
CDR3 protein: CASSERTSGSKQFF

V gene: TRBV20-1
CDR3 protein: CSARAGPINYGYTF

V gene: TRBV7-9
CDR3 protein: CASSLFGGNTIYF

V gene: TRBV11-3
CDR3 protein: CASSFLGGDEQFF

V gene: TRBV7-8
CDR3 protein: CASSLVGAQGEAFF

V gene: TRBV5-1
CDR3 protein: CASSSDSLAEAFF

V gene: TRBV4-1
CDR3 protein: CASSQVAGVDYNEQFF

V gene: TRBV28
CDR3 protein: CASSFTGNQPQHF

V gene: TRBV24-1
CDR3 protein: CATSDLQGTTGDEQFF

V gene: TRBV24-1
CDR3 protein: CATSVGDTGELFF

V gene: TRBV12-3/TRBV12-4
CDR3 protein: CASSFGQGRTDTQYF

V gene: TRBV20-1
CDR3 protein: CSARDTKGALSGYTF

V gene: TRBV4-1
CDR3 protein: CASSQDRVLTNEKLFF

V gene: TRBV20-1
CDR3 protein: CSARDFGNEQFF

V gene: TRBV29-1
CDR3 protein: CSVETGTHEQYF

V gene: TRBV29-1
CDR3 protein: CSVKQGDTEAFF

V gene: TRBV29-1
CDR3 protein: CSVGVSHEQYF

V gene: TRBV28
CDR3 protein: CASTRGLYTDTQYF

V gene: TRBV7-2
CDR3 protein: CASSWAVGISYEQYF

V gene: TRBV20-1
CDR3 protein: CSARDKEAEGLENTIYF

V gene: TRBV5-1
CDR3 protein: CASNRYLAGANNEQFF

V gene: TRBV6-5
CDR3 protein: CASSRDIQETQYF

V gene: TRBV9
CDR3 protein: CASSPTGGPSSGNTIYF

V gene: TRBV3-1
CDR3 protein: CASSHPGTAREKLFF

V gene: TRBV6-5
CDR3 protein: CASTKDGQETQYF

V gene: TRBV7-9
CDR3 protein: CASSLASRGETQYF

V gene: TRBV20-1
CDR3 protein: CSARPGANYGYTF

V gene: TRBV6-6
CDR3 protein: CASSYQNYEQYF

V gene: TRBV29-1
CDR3 protein: CSVVPGYTF

V gene: TRBV24-1
CDR3 protein: CATSDLKLASNTGELFF

V gene: TRBV19
CDR3 protein: CASTRSGSTDTQYF

V gene: TRBV2
CDR3 protein: CASRLNRDGSPLHF

V gene: TRBV7-9
CDR3 protein: CASSWGAASNYGYTF

V gene: TRBV29-1
CDR3 protein: CSVARGEVEAFF

V gene: TRBV20-1
CDR3 protein: CSARQGATDTQYF